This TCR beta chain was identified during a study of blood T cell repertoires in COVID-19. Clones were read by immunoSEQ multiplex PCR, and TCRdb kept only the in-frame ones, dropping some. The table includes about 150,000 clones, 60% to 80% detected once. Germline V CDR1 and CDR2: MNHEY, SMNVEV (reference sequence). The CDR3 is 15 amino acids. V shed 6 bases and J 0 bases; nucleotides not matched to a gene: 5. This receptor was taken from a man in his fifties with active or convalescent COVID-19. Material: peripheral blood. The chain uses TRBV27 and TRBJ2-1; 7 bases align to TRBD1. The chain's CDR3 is CASRVGQSSYNEQFF. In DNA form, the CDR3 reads TGTGCCAGCAGGGTGGGACAGAGCTCCTACAATGAGCAGTTCTTC.